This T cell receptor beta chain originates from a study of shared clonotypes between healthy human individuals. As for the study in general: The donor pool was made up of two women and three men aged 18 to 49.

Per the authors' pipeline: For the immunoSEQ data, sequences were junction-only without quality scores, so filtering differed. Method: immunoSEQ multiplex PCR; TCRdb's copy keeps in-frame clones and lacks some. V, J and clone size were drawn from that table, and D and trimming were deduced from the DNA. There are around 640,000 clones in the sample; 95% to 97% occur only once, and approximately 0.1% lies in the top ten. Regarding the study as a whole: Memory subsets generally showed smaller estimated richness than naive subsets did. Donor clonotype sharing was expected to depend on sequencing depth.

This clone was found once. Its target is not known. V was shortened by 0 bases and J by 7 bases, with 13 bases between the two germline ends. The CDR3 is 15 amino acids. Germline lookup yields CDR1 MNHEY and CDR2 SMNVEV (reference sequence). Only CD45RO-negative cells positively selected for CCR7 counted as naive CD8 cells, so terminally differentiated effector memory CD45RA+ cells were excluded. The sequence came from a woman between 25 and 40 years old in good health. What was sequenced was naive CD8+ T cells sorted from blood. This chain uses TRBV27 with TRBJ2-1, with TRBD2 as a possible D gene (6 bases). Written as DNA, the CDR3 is TGTGCCAGCAGTTTATCCGGGACTCCCCAAAATGAGCAGTTCTTC. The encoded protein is CASSLSGTPQNEQFF.